Described below is a single TCR beta chain sequence and its context. Antigen specificity is unknown. TCRdb's table, derived via immunoSEQ multiplex PCR, lists solely in-frame clones and lacks some. The sample lists 800,000 to 1,200,000 clones; around 78% were seen once. The data are from a study of shared clonotypes between healthy human individuals. On the study more broadly: Aged 18 to 49, the donors were a couple of women and a few men. Study observations and caveats: Measured sharing among donors was expected to vary with sequencing depth.

The germline CDR1 and CDR2 sequences are MGHRA and YSYEKL. This CDR3 has 16 amino acids. Trimming left V 2 bases short and J 2 bases short, with 15 bases between. Negatively enriched CD4+ T cells were divided by CD45RA into naive and memory. The sequenced sample was memory CD4+ T cells from PBMCs. Described subset: CD45RA-negative fraction. The receptor comes from a man between 18 and 35 years old in good health. Some clones in this sample may be carry-over from other donors' samples. The chain has TRBV4-1 and TRBJ1-1; D not certain. CDR3 amino acids: CASSQSARTGNTEAFF. The CDR3 nucleotides read TGCGCCAGCAGCCAATCGGCCCGGACGGGAAACACTGAAGCTTTCTTT.